Below, 21 T cell receptor beta chains from the same sample are listed, as sequenced in a study of cytomegalovirus exposure and HLA in healthy donors. Amplification used 60 Vbeta primers and 13 Jbeta primers. TCRdb's table, derived via immunoSEQ multiplex PCR, lists solely in-frame clones and lacks some. The table lists 150,000 to 180,000 clones, about 80% of them singletons. Sequencing input: PBMCs. The source of these receptors is a man aged 30 to 39 in good health and CMV-seropositive.

The J gene is TRBJ2-7, the V gene TRBV19, with D maybe TRBD2 (5 bases). Germline V CDR1 and CDR2: LNHDA, SQIVND (reference sequence). Trimming pared 9 bases from V and 3 bases from J, leaving 9 bases between. CDR3 length: 11 amino acids. Here the CDR3 reads CASGDYYEQYF. The CDR3 DNA is TGTGCCAGCGGGGATTACTACGAGCAGTACTTC. The complete variable domain, with remaining parts taken from reference TRBV19 and TRBJ2-7, reads DGGITQSPKYLFRKEGQNVTLSCEQNLNHDAMYWYRQDPGQGLRLIYYSQIVNDFQKGDIAEGYSVSREKKESFPLTVTSAQKNPTAFYLCASGDYYEQYFGPGTRLTVT.

The V gene is TRBV28, the J gene TRBJ1-1, with D maybe TRBD1 (5 bases). This CDR3 spans 17 amino acids. From germline, CDR1 is MDHEN and CDR2 SYDVKM. Between the trimmed V and J ends, which lost 1 base and 5 bases, there was a span of 20 bases. CDR3: CASSLFPSGEEETEAFF. Written as DNA, the CDR3 is TGTGCCAGCAGTTTATTTCCCTCGGGGGAGGAAGAGACTGAAGCTTTCTTT.

This rearrangement joins TRBV5-1 to TRBJ1-4, with 7 bases fitting TRBD1. Trimming took 5 bases from V and 5 from J; bases not matched to a gene: 6. The germline V gene has CDR1 SGHRS and CDR2 YFSETQ. The CDR3 covers 14 residues. CDR3 in DNA: TGCGCCAGCAGTCGGACAGGCGGAAATGAAAAACTGTTTTTT. Translating it yields CASSRTGGNEKLFF. Drawing the rest from reference TRBV5-1 and TRBJ1-4, the complete variable domain is KAGVTQTPRYLIKTRGQQVTLSCSPISGHRSVSWYQQTPGQGLQFLFEYFSETQRNKGNFPGRFSGRQFSNSRSEMNVSTLELGDSALYLCASSRTGGNEKLFFGSGTQLSVL.

The CDR3 DNA is TGTGCCAGCAGCTTACGCCCAACCCAGGGGGCTTTTGGAAACACCATATATTTT. Amino acids: CASSLRPTQGAFGNTIYF. The V gene is TRBV7-8, the J gene TRBJ1-3; 8 nucleotides line up with TRBD1. CDR1 SGHVS and CDR2 FQNEAQ come from the germline V gene. The CDR3 spans 18 residues. V dropped 2 bases and J dropped 3; count of bases not matched to a gene: 12.

As concerns this clone: One end of the junction fails to match germline, which may point to a read error. The chain links TRBV7-9 to TRBJ2-5, with no clear D. The CDR3 totals 12 residues. CDR1 is SEHNR and CDR2 is FQNEAQ in the germline V gene (reference sequence). The CDR3 DNA sequence: TGTTCCAGCAGCCCTCTCCGAGAGACCCAGTACTTC. It encodes CSSSPLRETQYF.

V and J are TRBV15 and TRBJ1-5; perhaps TRBD1 as D (5 bases). CDR3 length: 15 amino acids. Germline CDR1 reads LNHNV; CDR2 reads YYDKDF (reference sequence). V gave up 1 base and J gave up 5 bases, with 12 bases separating them. CDR3 region: CATSRVSGLHQPQHF. CDR3 nucleotide sequence: TGTGCCACCAGCAGAGTTTCAGGGTTGCATCAGCCCCAGCATTTT. The whole variable domain, filled in from reference TRBV15 and TRBJ1-5, reads DAMVIQNPRYQVTQFGKPVTLSCSQTLNHNVMYWYQQKSSQAPKLLFHYYDKDFNNEADTPDNFQSRRPNTSFCFLDIRSPGLGDTAMYLCATSRVSGLHQPQHFGDGTRLSIL.

This clone was recorded a few times. The chain recombines TRBV5-6 with TRBJ2-7; 7 nucleotides match TRBD2. Germline V CDR1 and CDR2: SGHDT, YYEEEE. J gave up 2 bases and V 3 bases, and 8 bases lay outside the gene matches. The CDR3 is 15 residues long. In nucleotides, the CDR3 is TGTGCCAGCAGCTCCCTGGGGGGGTCCCCCTACGAGCAGTACTTC. This gives the protein CASSSLGGSPYEQYF.

This sequence joins TRBV6-5 and TRBJ1-1; 7 bases fit TRBD1. CDR3 length equals 14 residues. Looked up from germline, CDR1 is MNHEY and CDR2 is SVGAGI. Trimming at V came to 5 bases and at J to 3 bases, leaving 6 bases not matched to a gene. Written as DNA, the CDR3 is TGTGCCAGCAGTGGGGGACAGTTTTACACTGAAGCTTTCTTT. Translated, it gives CASSGGQFYTEAFF.

V and J are TRBV5-1 and TRBJ2-5, with TRBD2 matching 7 bases. The closer fit of TRBJ2-7 to the DNA end suggests the J call may be wrong. This CDR3 has 14 residues. Germline loops: CDR1 SGHRS, CDR2 YFSETQ. The CDR3 nucleotides are TGCGCCAGCAGCTTGGGCGGGAGTTCTGGCGAGCAGTACTTC. Translation gives CASSLGGSSGEQYF.

The V call is TRBV7-2, the J call TRBJ1-4; 7 positions match TRBD1. Germline CDR1 SGHTA, CDR2 FQGNSA. J lost 5 bases, V lost 0 bases, and 0 bases had no gene match. The CDR3 spans 14 residues. For the CDR3, the DNA is TGTGCCAGCAGCTTAGCACAGGGGAATGAAAAACTGTTTTTT. Translation: CASSLAQGNEKLFF.

V is TRBV5-6 and J is TRBJ2-6; D is ambiguous. There are 13 residues in the CDR3. V lost 4 bases, J lost 2 bases, and 4 bases lay in between. Looked up from germline, CDR1 is SGHDT and CDR2 is YYEEEE. In nucleotides, the CDR3 is TGTGCCAGCAGCATCACTGGGGCCAACGTCCTGACTTTC. This codes for CASSITGANVLTF.

This clone came up a few times. The rearrangement links TRBV5-5 to TRBJ2-7; 16 bases match TRBD2. The germline gives CDR1 SGHKS, CDR2 YYEKEE (reference sequence). Germline trimming cut 1 base from V and 7 bases from J; bases unmatched to any gene: 8. This CDR3 is built from 17 residues. The CDR3 loop reads CASSLWGLAGGPREQYF. In DNA form, the CDR3 reads TGTGCCAGCAGCTTGTGGGGACTAGCGGGAGGGCCAAGGGAGCAGTACTTC.

V and J are TRBV13 and TRBJ2-7; TRBD2 matches at 8 bases. The CDR3 covers 16 residues. V lost 0 bases, J lost 6 bases, and 10 bases stayed unmatched. From germline, CDR1 is PRHDT and CDR2 FYEKMQ (reference sequence). In nucleotides, the CDR3 is TGTGCCAGCAGCTTAGGTTGGCGGGAGGACCCTACCGAGCAGTACTTC. Encoded protein: CASSLGWREDPTEQYF.

The rearrangement links TRBV5-4 to TRBJ2-7, with a tentative D call TRBD2 (7 bases). The CDR3 extends over 16 amino acids. V was cut by 0 bases and J by 0 bases, with 13 bases left in between. The germline CDR1 and CDR2 sequences are SGHNT and YYREEE (reference sequence). The CDR3 region is CASSLAGGGRSYEQYF. The CDR3, as DNA: TGTGCCAGCAGCTTGGCGGGCGGGGGCCGCTCCTACGAGCAGTACTTC.

This clone has just a few counts. The chain joins TRBV14 to TRBJ2-1; no reliable D call. The CDR3 covers 18 residues. Germline V CDR1 and CDR2: SGHDN, FVKESK. V was clipped by 2 bases and J by 9 bases, with 26 bases between them. Written as DNA, the CDR3 is TGTGCCAGCAGCCAAAGCATTTCTCGCGTTGGTTATATCTCTGAGCAGTTCTTC. Translation: CASSQSISRVGYISEQFF.

The chain uses TRBV6-1 and TRBJ2-1; TRBD1 matches 7 bases. Germline V CDR1 and CDR2: MNHNS, SASEGT. This CDR3 contains 18 residues. V trimming: 3 bases; J trimming: 4 bases; junction bases outside the gene matches: 15. The CDR3 DNA follows: TGTGCCAGCAGTGACCCGCGTATTGACAGGGTGAGATACAATGAGCAGTTCTTC. Translated: CASSDPRIDRVRYNEQFF.

The chain is built from TRBV2 and TRBJ2-1; 10 bases match TRBD2. Trimming removed 2 bases from V and 8 bases from J; junction bases left unmatched: 0. CDR1 SNHLY and CDR2 FYNNEI come from the germline V gene. This CDR3 region has 13 residues. CDR3 region: CASSESGGDEQFF. The CDR3, as DNA: TGTGCCAGCAGTGAAAGCGGGGGGGATGAGCAGTTCTTC.

The chain links TRBV7-8 to TRBJ2-3; 16 nucleotides agree with TRBD2. The V gene's germline CDR1 is SGHVS and CDR2 FQNEAQ. V was pared by 0 bases and J by 5 bases, with 11 bases of the junction left unmatched. The CDR3 consists of 20 residues. The CDR3, as DNA: TGTGCCAGCAGCTTAGCCGGCCCCCCGGGACTAGCGGGAGGGCAAGATACGCAGTATTTT. It is translated as CASSLAGPPGLAGGQDTQYF.

This clone was seen more than once but under ten times. The rearrangement joins TRBV6-5 to TRBJ1-1; 9 nucleotides match TRBD1. Looked up from germline, CDR1 is MNHEY and CDR2 is SVGAGI. The CDR3 has 14 residues. Losses at the gene ends were 7 bases for V and 4 bases for J; bases not matched to a gene: 7. DNA of the CDR3: TGTGCCAGCATTCGGGACAGGGTGACCACTGAAGCTTTCTTT. Translating gives CASIRDRVTTEAFF.

V usage is TRBV25-1 and J usage is TRBJ1-4, with TRBD1 matching over 10 bases. V lost 3 bases to trimming and J lost 12 bases; unmatched junction nucleotides: 4. The length of the CDR3 is 13 residues. The germline V gene has CDR1 MGHDK and CDR2 SYGVNS. The DNA of the CDR3 is TGTGCCAGCAGTGAGCCGACAGGGGGCCAACTGTTTTTT. Translated: CASSEPTGGQLFF. The full variable domain, its missing parts supplied by reference TRBV25-1 and TRBJ1-4, is EADIYQTPRYLVIGTGKKITLECSQTMGHDKMYWYQQDPGMELHLIHYSYGVNSTEKGDLSSESTVSRIRTEHFPLTLESARPSHTSQYLCASSEPTGGQLFFGSGTQLSVL.

The chain couples TRBV29-1 to TRBJ2-3; maybe TRBD2 (5 bases). V lost 3 bases and J 0 bases, leaving 7 bases between the germline ends. CDR1 is SQVTM, CDR2 ANQGSEA, per germline. The CDR3 extends over 13 amino acids. This CDR3 is CSVEAGSTDTQYF. The CDR3 coding sequence is TGCAGCGTTGAGGCGGGCAGCACAGATACGCAGTATTTT.